This is a list of T cell receptor beta chains from one sample in a study of shared clonotypes between healthy human individuals. TCRdb keeps only in-frame clones here, not all; method: immunoSEQ multiplex PCR. This sample has hundreds of thousands of clones; roughly 70% occur once, and the top ten carry around 2%. Sequencing was performed on memory CD4+ T cells sorted from blood. These receptor sequences come from a woman aged 25 to 45 in good health. Both conserved end residues are part of each CDR3. Fields, in order: D gene, clone size, J gene, V gene, CDR3 length, CDR3 protein, CDR3 DNA. A D gene is named only where the DNA matches it firmly. Size values are once, few and many counts, or a class for expanded clones, and some rows have none.

NA few TRBJ2-1 TRBV2 13 CASSVMAVGEQFF TGTGCCAGCAGTGTTATGGCTGTCGGGGAGCAGTTCTTC
NA NA TRBJ2-2 TRBV7-3 12 CASSINTGELFF TGTGCCAGCAGCATTAACACCGGGGAGCTGTTTTTT
NA NA TRBJ1-4 TRBV18 14 CASSPPGTNEKLFF TGTGCCAGCTCACCGCCGGGTACAAATGAAAAACTGTTTTTT
NA NA TRBJ1-1 TRBV7-3 14 CASSLTGGTTEAFF TGTGCCAGCAGCTTAACAGGGGGGACCACTGAAGCTTTCTTT
TRBD1 NA TRBJ2-7 TRBV4-1 14 CASSQRTGVYEQYF TGCGCCAGCAGCCAACGGACAGGGGTGTACGAGCAGTACTTC
TRBD2 NA TRBJ2-7 TRBV4-2 16 CASSQAVLSGRAEQYF TGTGCCAGCAGCCAAGCGGTTCTAAGCGGGAGGGCCGAGCAGTACTTC
TRBD2 NA TRBJ2-7 TRBV6-4 17 CASSGNTGTSGRHEQYF TGTGCCAGCAGTGGCAACACCGGGACTAGCGGGAGACACGAGCAGTACTTC
TRBD1 NA TRBJ2-5 TRBV27 13 CASTATGKETQYF TGTGCCAGCACCGCGACAGGGAAGGAGACCCAGTACTTC
NA NA TRBJ2-1 TRBV5-1 14 CASMQDYTYNEQFF TGCGCCAGCATGCAGGACTATACCTACAATGAGCAGTTCTTC
TRBD1 NA TRBJ1-1 TRBV5-1 14 CASSPGTELTEAFF TGCGCCAGCAGCCCCGGGACAGAACTCACTGAAGCTTTCTTT
TRBD1 NA TRBJ2-3 TRBV7-3 15 CASSLGQYGTDTQYF TGTGCCAGCAGCTTGGGACAGTACGGCACAGATACGCAGTATTTT
NA once TRBJ2-6 TRBV7-9 14 CASGQSAGANVLTF TGTGCCAGCGGCCAATCTGCAGGGGCCAACGTCCTGACTTTC
TRBD1 NA TRBJ1-1 TRBV28 16 CATFRDREFFGTEAFF TGTGCCACCTTCCGGGACAGGGAATTCTTTGGCACTGAAGCTTTCTTT
TRBD1 NA TRBJ2-4 TRBV4-1 16 CASSQGTGGWRDIQYF TGCGCCAGCAGCCAAGGTACAGGGGGATGGAGGGACATTCAGTACTTC
NA NA TRBJ2-6 TRBV19 16 CASSDLRGSGANVLTF TGTGCCAGTAGTGATCTCAGGGGCTCTGGGGCCAACGTCCTGACTTTC
NA NA TRBJ2-2 TRBV18 15 CASSPGTGGTGELFF TGTGCCAGCTCACCAGGGACTGGAGGGACCGGGGAGCTGTTTTTT
NA NA TRBJ2-3 TRBV21-1 22 CASSKKAEKVGLRDSCTDTQYF TGTGCCAGCAGCAAAAAGGCCGAAAAAGTAGGCCTCCGGGACAGTTGCACAGATACGCAGTATTTT
TRBD2 NA TRBJ2-3 TRBV2 15 CASSEMAGAWDTQYF TGTGCCAGCAGTGAAATGGCGGGAGCGTGGGATACGCAGTATTTT
NA NA TRBJ2-7 TRBV9 15 CASSVATGYSYEQYF TGTGCCAGCAGCGTAGCTACGGGATACTCCTACGAGCAGTACTTC
NA NA TRBJ2-1 TRBV28 14 CASSPHTAYNEQFF TGTGCCAGCAGCCCACATACAGCTTACAATGAGCAGTTCTTC
NA few TRBJ1-2 TRBV5-6 15 CASSLGQIANYGYTF TGTGCCAGCAGTCTAGGACAGATAGCTAACTATGGCTACACCTTC
NA NA TRBJ2-3 TRBV6-6 16 CASIGRAGTSTDTQYF TGTGCCAGCATCGGCCGCGCGGGGACTAGCACAGATACGCAGTATTTT
NA NA TRBJ1-5 TRBV19 15 CASSPEQAYHQPQHF TGTGCCAGTAGTCCGGAACAGGCCTACCATCAGCCCCAGCATTTT
NA NA TRBJ2-1 TRBV5-6 14 CASSYRAGYNEQFF TGTGCCAGCAGCTATCGAGCAGGTTACAATGAGCAGTTCTTC
TRBD1 NA TRBJ1-3 TRBV19 17 CASSIWDRGPTGNTIYF TGTGCCAGTAGTATATGGGACAGGGGGCCGACTGGAAACACCATATATTTT
TRBD2 NA TRBJ2-1 TRBV7-3 16 CASSLNLAGYYNEQFF TGTGCCAGCAGCTTAAATCTAGCGGGTTACTACAATGAGCAGTTCTTC
TRBD1 NA TRBJ1-1 TRBV29-1 14 CSVKEQGAGTEAFF TGCAGCGTTAAAGAACAGGGGGCAGGCACTGAAGCTTTCTTT
NA NA TRBJ2-7 TRBV7-2 15 CASSSNALGSYEQYF TGTGCCAGCAGCTCCAACGCCCTTGGGTCCTACGAGCAGTACTTC
NA NA TRBJ2-2 TRBV10-2 15 CASKGDPRESGELFF TGCGCCAGCAAAGGGGACCCCCGGGAATCCGGGGAGCTGTTTTTT
TRBD1 many TRBJ2-2 TRBV18 15 CASKAKTGDTGELFF TGTGCCAGTAAAGCCAAGACAGGGGACACCGGGGAGCTGTTTTTT
TRBD1 once TRBJ2-6 TRBV10-3 19 CAISELRAGGPSGANVLTF TGTGCCATCAGTGAGTTGAGGGCAGGGGGCCCCTCTGGGGCCAACGTCCTGACTTTC
NA NA TRBJ2-5 TRBV11-2 13 CASSYGPQETQYF TGTGCCAGCAGCTACGGGCCGCAAGAGACCCAGTACTTC
TRBD1 NA TRBJ2-1 TRBV7-9 16 CASSLSTGGPLNEQFF TGTGCCAGCAGCCTAAGTACAGGGGGCCCTCTGAATGAGCAGTTCTTC
NA NA TRBJ2-1 TRBV21-1 17 CASSKPRPGGPWNEQFF TGTGCCAGCAGCAAGCCCCGCCCGGGAGGGCCCTGGAATGAGCAGTTCTTC
TRBD1 NA TRBJ1-2 TRBV7-8 15 CASSLNRGRDYGYTF TGTGCCAGCAGCTTGAACAGGGGGCGCGACTATGGCTACACCTTC
NA few TRBJ1-2 TRBV18 12 CASSPFEAGYTF TGTGCCAGCTCACCATTCGAGGCTGGCTACACCTTC
NA NA TRBJ2-2 TRBV29-1 13 CSVGGLSTGELFF TGCAGCGTTGGAGGGTTAAGCACCGGGGAGCTGTTTTTT
TRBD2 few TRBJ2-7 TRBV6-6 13 CASSSQGLAGAHF TGTGCCAGCAGTTCCCAGGGACTAGCGGGAGCCCACTTC
NA NA TRBJ2-5 TRBV11-2 14 CASSLGAGQETQYF TGTGCCAGCAGCTTAGGGGCAGGGCAAGAGACCCAGTACTTC
NA NA TRBJ2-5 TRBV19 15 CASSIRLGTRETQYF TGTGCCAGTAGTATCCGACTCGGGACGCGAGAGACCCAGTACTTC